This T cell receptor beta chain came from a study of early T cells in non-severe SARS-CoV-2 infection. Attachment of unique molecular identifiers was made to individual cDNA molecules. TCRdb called the 5' RACE reads again in MiXCR, with one record for every CDR3 protein. The data show approximately 90,000 distinct CDR3 sequences, with 11% seen just once and 4.7% held by the top ten. This clonotype was counted between two and nine times. Its matching antigen is unknown. Regarding the study as a whole: VDJdb-based annotation leaned toward anti-spike CD8 responses and missed private and CD4 specificities.

Germline V lookup: CDR1 SGHVS, CDR2 FQNEAQ. V was shortened by 5 bases and J by 7 bases, with 12 bases between the two germline ends. The CDR3 loop spans 13 amino acids. The chain links TRBV7-8 to TRBJ2-1; no definite D call. This receptor was obtained from an adult who was a healthcare worker with PCR-confirmed SARS-CoV-2 infection or an uninfected control (not recorded which). The material was whole blood, obtained at baseline. CDR3 sequence: CASSANRWNEQFF. CDR3 nucleotide sequence: TGTGCCAGCAGCGCCAACCGCTGGAATGAGCAGTTCTTC.